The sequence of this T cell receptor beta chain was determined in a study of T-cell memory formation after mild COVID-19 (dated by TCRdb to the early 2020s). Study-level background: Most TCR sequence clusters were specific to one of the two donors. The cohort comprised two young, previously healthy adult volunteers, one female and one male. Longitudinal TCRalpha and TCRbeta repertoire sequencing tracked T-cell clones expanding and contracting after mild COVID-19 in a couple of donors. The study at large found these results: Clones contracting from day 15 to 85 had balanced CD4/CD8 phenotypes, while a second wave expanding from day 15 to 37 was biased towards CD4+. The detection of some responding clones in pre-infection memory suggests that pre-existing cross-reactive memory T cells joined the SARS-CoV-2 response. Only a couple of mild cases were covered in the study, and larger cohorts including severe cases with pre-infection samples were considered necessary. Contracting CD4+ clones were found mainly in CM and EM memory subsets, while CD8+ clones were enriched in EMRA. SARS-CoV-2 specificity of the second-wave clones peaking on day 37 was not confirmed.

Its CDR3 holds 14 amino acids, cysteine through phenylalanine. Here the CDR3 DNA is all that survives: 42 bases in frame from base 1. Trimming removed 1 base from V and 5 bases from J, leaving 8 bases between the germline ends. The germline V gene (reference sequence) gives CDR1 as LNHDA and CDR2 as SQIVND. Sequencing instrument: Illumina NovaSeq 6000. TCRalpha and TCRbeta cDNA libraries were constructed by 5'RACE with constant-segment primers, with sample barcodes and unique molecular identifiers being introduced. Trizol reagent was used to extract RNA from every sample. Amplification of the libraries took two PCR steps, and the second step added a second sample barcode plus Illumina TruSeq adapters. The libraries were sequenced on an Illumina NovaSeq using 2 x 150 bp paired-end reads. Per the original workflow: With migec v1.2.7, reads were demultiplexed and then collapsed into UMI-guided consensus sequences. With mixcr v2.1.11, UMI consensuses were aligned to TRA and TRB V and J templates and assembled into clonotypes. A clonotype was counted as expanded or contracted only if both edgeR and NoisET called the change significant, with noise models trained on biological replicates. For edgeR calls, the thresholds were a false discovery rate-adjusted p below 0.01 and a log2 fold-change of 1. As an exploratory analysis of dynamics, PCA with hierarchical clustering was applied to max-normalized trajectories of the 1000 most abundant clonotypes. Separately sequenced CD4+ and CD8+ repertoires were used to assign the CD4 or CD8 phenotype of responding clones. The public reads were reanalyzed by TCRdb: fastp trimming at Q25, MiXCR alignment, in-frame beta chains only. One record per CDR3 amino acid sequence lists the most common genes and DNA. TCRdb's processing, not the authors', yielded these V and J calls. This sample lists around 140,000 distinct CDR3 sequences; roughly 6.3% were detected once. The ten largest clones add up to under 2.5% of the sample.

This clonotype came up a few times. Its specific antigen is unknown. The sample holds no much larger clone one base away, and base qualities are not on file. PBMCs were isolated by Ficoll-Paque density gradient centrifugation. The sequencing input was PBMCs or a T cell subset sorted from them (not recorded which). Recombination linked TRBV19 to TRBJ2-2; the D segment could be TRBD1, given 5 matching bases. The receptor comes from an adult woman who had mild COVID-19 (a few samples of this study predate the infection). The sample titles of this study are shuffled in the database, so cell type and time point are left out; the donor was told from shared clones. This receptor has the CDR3 CASSIAAGTGELFF. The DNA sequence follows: TGTGCCAGTAGTATAGCGGCAGGGACCGGGGAGCTGTTTTTT.